The present entry profiles one T cell receptor (beta chain) with its context. Before being deemed recovered, Cohort 3 donors had two negative PCRs, clearance, or symptom resolution. Germline values: CDR1 MNHEY, CDR2 SVGAGI. With 4 bases clipped from V and 2 bases from J, the junction kept 2 bases outside the gene matches. The length of the CDR3 is 14 residues. This specimen comes from a study of blood T cell repertoires in COVID-19. Across the study: From the United States, Italy and Spain came samples of acute and convalescent COVID-19. The cDNA or gDNA used as material had been derived from T cells, B-cell-depleted T cells, or PBMCs.

Clones were sequenced by immunoSEQ multiplex PCR, and TCRdb holds only the in-frame ones, with some missing. The profile shows hundreds of thousands of clones, about 85% of them singletons. The sequence was obtained from a woman between 50 and 59 years old who had recovered from COVID-19. This rearrangement joins TRBV6-5 to TRBJ1-3; 7 nucleotides agree with TRBD1. The sequenced material came from PBMCs or T cells enriched from blood (not recorded which). CDR3 residues: CASSFDRAGNTIYF. As DNA, the CDR3 is TGTGCCAGCAGTTTCGACAGGGCTGGAAACACCATATATTTT.